What follows is one T cell receptor beta chain and its context. What it binds is unknown. The CDR3 runs to 11 residues. V gave up 5 bases and J gave up 14 bases, with 17 bases separating them. The germline gives CDR1 DFQATT, CDR2 SNEGSKA (reference sequence). The sample comes from a study of T-cell reconstitution after alpha-beta-depleted transplantation in children. Findings and limits, study-wide: Newly produced T cells mostly accounted for T-cell counts and diversity one year post-transplant.

Researchers prepared the TCRbeta library using unique molecular identifiers, the study reports. TCRdb independently ran MiXCR on the PCR reads; one entry per CDR3 protein. Found here are fewer than 700,000 distinct CDR3 sequences, about 23% of them singletons; the top ten hold 12% to 15%. This receptor was identified in a boy under three years old who had a stem cell transplant for acute myeloid leukemia, so the T cells may come from the graft donor. The sequencing here drew on PBMCs, mostly from graft donor cells, taken 360 days after TCRalphabeta/CD19-depleted stem cell transplant. This sequence joins TRBV20-1 and TRBJ2-3; either TRBD1 or TRBD2 may supply D (6 bases each). In DNA form, the CDR3 reads TGCAGTGCTCTGGGGGGCCCCCTTCGGTATTTT. This encodes CSALGGPLRYF.